This note documents a single T cell receptor (beta chain) sequence. Its matching antigen is unknown. Germline assignment: CDR1 MNHEY and CDR2 SMNVEV (reference sequence). With 3 bases clipped from V and 9 bases from J, the junction kept 6 bases outside the gene matches. The CDR3 runs to 14 residues. This entry is derived from a study of blood T cells in healthy people across ages. Points from the study as a whole: The recorded TCR beta diversity per million T cells decreased in a roughly linear manner with age.

PCR was performed a second time for about 7 to 11 cycles using a sample-barcoded 5' primer and a J-beta primer mix. A single record per CDR3 protein comes from TCRdb applying MiXCR to the 5' RACE reads. The table lists 700,000 or so distinct CDR3 sequences, 20% to 25% of them singletons. Donor samples were obtained from healthy Caucasian individuals from Russia, aged about 6 to 95. The amount of total RNA extracted per sample was at least 6 micrograms. The TCR comes from a man in his 70s in good health. The specimen was blood. J is TRBJ2-1 and V is TRBV27, with 9 bases lining up with TRBD2. As DNA, the CDR3 is TGTGCCAGCAGTTTGGGGCGGGGGGGCTTTGAGCAGTTCTTC. Residues: CASSLGRGGFEQFF.